The 19 T cell receptor beta chains below were found in one sample sequenced in a study of CD8+ T cells in alopecia areata. Treatment described: oral pan-JAK inhibitor, 5-10 mg twice daily. RNA was isolated and reverse transcribed to cDNA, the sequencing template. Repertoires were generated with immunoSEQ multiplex PCR, while TCRdb's copy carries only in-frame clones and drops some. The sample records approximately 210,000 clones, over 55% being singletons. This material consisted of CD4+ T cells sorted from blood, taken at week 24, from a patient treated with tofacitinib. The receptor set was obtained from a human donor with alopecia areata.

This clone was detected a few times. This chain links TRBV10-3 with TRBJ1-5, with D perhaps TRBD1 (5 bases). Trimming took off 5 bases at V and 4 bases at J, with 9 bases between the two ends. This CDR3 is 13 amino acids long. In germline, CDR1 is ENHRY, CDR2 SYGVKD. Here the CDR3 DNA reads TGTGCCATCAGTAACGAGGGGAATCAGCCCCAGCATTTT. Residues: CAISNEGNQPQHF.

The rearrangement links TRBV6-5 to TRBJ1-5, with D tentatively TRBD1 (5 bases). The CDR3 length is 14 residues. Germline-derived CDR1 and CDR2 are MNHEY and SVGAGI. V shed 6 bases and J shed 3 bases, with 12 bases lying between them. In DNA form, the CDR3 reads TGTGCCAGCAGGGAGGGACTGAACAATCAGCCCCAGCATTTT. Its translation: CASREGLNNQPQHF.

This clone was observed once. The rearrangement uses TRBV30 and TRBJ1-6, with D uncertain. The CDR3 is 16 amino acids. V lost 3 bases and J lost 8, with 20 bases in between. In germline, CDR1 is GTSNPN, CDR2 SVGIG (reference sequence). In nucleotides, the CDR3 is TGTGCCTGGAGATATTCGGGCGCTCAAAGTTATTCACCCCTCCACTTT. Translation: CAWRYSGAQSYSPLHF. Looking up the rest from reference TRBV30 and TRBJ1-6 gives the full variable domain: SQTIHQWPATLVQPVGSPLSLECTVEGTSNPNLYWYRQAAGRGLQLLFYSVGIGQISSEVPQNLSASRPQDRQFILSSKKLLLSDSGFYLCAWRYSGAQSYSPLHFGNGTRLTVT.

The rearrangement uses TRBV30 and TRBJ1-1; 10 bases match TRBD1. The CDR3 is 16 amino acids. CDR1 is GTSNPN, CDR2 SVGIG, per germline (reference sequence). The trim removed 1 base at V and 4 bases at J, leaving 9 bases unmatched. DNA of the CDR3: TGTGCCTGGAGTGCCTCAGACAGGGGGCGATCCACTGAAGCTTTCTTT. Translating it yields CAWSASDRGRSTEAFF.

The chain uses TRBV5-6 and TRBJ2-1; 7 bases fit TRBD1. The germline V gene has CDR1 SGHDT and CDR2 YYEEEE. CDR3 size: 15 residues. After removal of 2 bases from V and 0 bases from J, the junction contained 2 bases not matched to a gene. In DNA form, the CDR3 reads TGTGCCAGCAGCTTAGGGACAGCCTCCTACAATGAGCAGTTCTTC. Protein sequence: CASSLGTASYNEQFF.

This sequence joins TRBV2 and TRBJ1-4, with TRBD1 matching 7 bases. This CDR3 contains 13 residues. J was trimmed by 3 bases and V by 11 bases; bases with no gene match: 6. Germline V lookup: CDR1 SNHLY, CDR2 FYNNEI. In DNA, the CDR3 is TGTGCCTCCAAGGGACAGTCTAATGAAAAACTGTTTTTT. This gives the protein CASKGQSNEKLFF.

The rearrangement links TRBV5-1 to TRBJ2-1, with TRBD2 matching 7 bases. The junction had 13 bases not matched to a gene; V was cut back by 4 bases and J by 3 bases. There are 17 residues in the CDR3. The germline V gene has CDR1 SGHRS and CDR2 YFSETQ. CDR3 region: CASSPTLVLASYNEQFF. Here the CDR3 DNA reads TGCGCCAGCAGCCCCACCCTCGTACTAGCGAGCTACAATGAGCAGTTCTTC.

There are a few counts of this clone. CDR3 in amino acids: CASSEVAGASYEQYF. The CDR3 nucleotides read TGTGCCAGCAGTGAAGTAGCGGGGGCCTCCTACGAGCAGTACTTC. The rearrangement links TRBV2 to TRBJ2-7; 9 bases agree with TRBD2. The CDR3 is 15 amino acids. V shed 1 base, J shed 0 bases, and the junction held 1 base outside the gene matches. CDR1 is SNHLY, CDR2 FYNNEI, per germline.

This clone was detected a few times. The chain employs TRBV4-3 and TRBJ2-2; TRBD2 agrees at 7 bases. This CDR3 comprises 14 residues. With V trimmed by 4 bases and J by 6 bases, 5 bases remained unmatched. Germline CDR1 reads LGHNA; CDR2 reads YSLEER. CDR3 in amino acids: CASSRWSGAGELFF. The CDR3 coding sequence is TGCGCCAGCAGCCGCTGGAGCGGGGCCGGGGAGCTGTTTTTT.

The chain uses TRBV5-5 and TRBJ1-1; weak D call: TRBD1 (5 bases). V dropped 6 bases and J dropped 7 bases, with 19 bases sitting between them. This CDR3 spans 14 amino acids. Germline CDR1 and CDR2: SGHKS and YYEKEE (reference sequence). For the CDR3, the DNA is TGTGCCAGCACCGTTAGAACCGGAGGGGATGAAGCTTTCTTT. Its translation is CASTVRTGGDEAFF.

This clone was seen a few times. This chain uses TRBV27 with TRBJ1-3, with a weak D call TRBD1 (5 bases). From germline, CDR1 is MNHEY and CDR2 SMNVEV (reference sequence). Trimming removed 8 bases at V and 0 bases at J, with 11 bases between. The CDR3 covers 14 residues. The CDR3 loop reads CASARGGSGNTIYF. The CDR3 nucleotides read TGTGCCAGCGCTCGGGGGGGCTCTGGAAACACCATATATTTT.

Only a few counts were recorded for this clone. The same CDR3 is also encoded by other DNA sequences in this sample. The chain is built from TRBV29-1 and TRBJ1-1, with a weak D call TRBD1 (5 bases). Looked up from germline, CDR1 is SQVTM and CDR2 is ANQGSEA. This CDR3 has 12 amino acids. With 4 bases removed from V and 1 base from J, the gap between germline ends came to 7 bases. The CDR3: CSVAQGNTEAFF. CDR3 coding DNA: TGCAGCGTTGCCCAGGGGAACACTGAAGCTTTCTTT.

This chain joins TRBV7-9 and TRBJ2-7; a weak D match, TRBD1 (5 bases). Germline V lookup: CDR1 SEHNR, CDR2 FQNEAQ (reference sequence). Deletions cut 1 base from V and 7 bases from J, with 14 bases between. The CDR3 is made up of 14 amino acids. CDR3 DNA: TGTGCCAGCAGCTTAGTCTCCCAGGGCAGGGAGCAGTACTTC. The encoded protein is CASSLVSQGREQYF.

Details on this clone: Other DNA sequences from this sample encode an identical CDR3 as well. This rearrangement joins TRBV30 to TRBJ1-5; 7 bases line up with TRBD1. The CDR3 extends over 13 amino acids. CDR1 GTSNPN and CDR2 SVGIG come from the germline V gene (reference sequence). Trimming took 5 bases from V and 3 from J; bases not matched to a gene: 4. CDR3 residues: CAWSTGDNQPQHF. The CDR3 nucleotides are TGTGCCTGGTCCACAGGGGACAATCAGCCCCAGCATTTT.

Worth noting for this clone: It is likely a read error: a sequence one base away is far more abundant. This chain uses TRBV10-3 with TRBJ2-7; 15 bases are a match to TRBD2. The germline gives CDR1 ENHRY, CDR2 SYGVKD. The J segment lost 7 bases and the V segment lost 3 bases, leaving 4 bases of the junction unmatched. The CDR3 is 15 residues long. The CDR3 sequence: CAISEGTSGGHEQYF. The CDR3 bases are TGTGCCATCAGTGAAGGGACTAGCGGGGGGCATGAGCAGTACTTC.

The rearrangement links TRBV7-2 to TRBJ2-4; 8 bases fit TRBD2. CDR3 length: 14 residues. The germline CDR1 and CDR2 sequences are SGHTA and FQGNSA. V was clipped by 7 bases and J by 7 bases; unmatched bases: 9. The CDR3 DNA reads as TGTGCCAGCACACGATTAGCGGGGTATAACATTCAGTACTTC. Its translation is CASTRLAGYNIQYF.

J is TRBJ2-3 and V is TRBV2; tentatively, D is TRBD2 (6 bases). The germline V gene has CDR1 SNHLY and CDR2 FYNNEI. This CDR3 is 15 amino acids long. V lost 6 bases and J 0 bases, leaving 13 bases between the germline ends. DNA of the CDR3: TGTGCCAGCAGCCAGGACGGGACTAGCACAGATACGCAGTATTTT. It is translated as CASSQDGTSTDTQYF.

As for this clone: This same CDR3 is encoded by further DNA sequences in the sample. This chain connects TRBV5-1 to TRBJ1-1; tentative D call: TRBD1 (5 bases). The V end was cut by 4 bases, the J end by 1 base, with 8 bases between. There are 13 residues in the CDR3. Germline CDR1 SGHRS, CDR2 YFSETQ. CDR3 residues: CASSLDRNTEAFF. CDR3 DNA: TGCGCCAGCAGCCTCGACAGGAACACTGAAGCTTTCTTT. Supplemented by reference TRBV5-1 and TRBJ1-1, the full variable domain reads KAGVTQTPRYLIKTRGQQVTLSCSPISGHRSVSWYQQTPGQGLQFLFEYFSETQRNKGNFPGRFSGRQFSNSRSEMNVSTLELGDSALYLCASSLDRNTEAFFGQGTRLTVV.

This clone was detected only once. This rearrangement joins TRBV5-1 to TRBJ1-2; D unclear. V lost 7 bases, J lost 0 bases, and 10 bases lay in between. The CDR3 runs to 13 residues. Germline assignment: CDR1 SGHRS and CDR2 YFSETQ. CDR3 amino acids: CASGQDANYGYTF. Written as DNA, the CDR3 is TGCGCCAGCGGGCAGGACGCTAACTATGGCTACACCTTC.